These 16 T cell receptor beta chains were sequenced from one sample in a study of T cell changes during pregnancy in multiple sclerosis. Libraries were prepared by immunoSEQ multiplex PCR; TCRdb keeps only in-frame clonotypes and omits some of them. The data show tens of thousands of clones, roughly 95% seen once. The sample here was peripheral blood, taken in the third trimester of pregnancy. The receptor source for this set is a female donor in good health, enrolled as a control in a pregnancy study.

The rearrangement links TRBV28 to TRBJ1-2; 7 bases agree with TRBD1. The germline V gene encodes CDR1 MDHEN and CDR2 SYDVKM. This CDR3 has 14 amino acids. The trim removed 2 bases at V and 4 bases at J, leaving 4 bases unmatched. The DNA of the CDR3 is TGTGCCAGCAGTTTAACCGGGACAGTCTATGGCTACACCTTC. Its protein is CASSLTGTVYGYTF.

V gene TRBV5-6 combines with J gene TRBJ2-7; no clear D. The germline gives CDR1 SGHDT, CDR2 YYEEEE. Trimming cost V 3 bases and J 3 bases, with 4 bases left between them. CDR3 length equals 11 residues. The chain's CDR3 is CASSSVYEQYF. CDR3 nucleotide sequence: TGTGCCAGCAGCTCTGTCTACGAGCAGTACTTC. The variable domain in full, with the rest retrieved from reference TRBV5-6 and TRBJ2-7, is DAGVTQSPTHLIKTRGQQVTLRCSPKSGHDTVSWYQQALGQGPQFIFQYYEEEERQRGNFPDRFSGHQFPNYSSELNVNALLLGDSALYLCASSSVYEQYFGPGTRLTVT.

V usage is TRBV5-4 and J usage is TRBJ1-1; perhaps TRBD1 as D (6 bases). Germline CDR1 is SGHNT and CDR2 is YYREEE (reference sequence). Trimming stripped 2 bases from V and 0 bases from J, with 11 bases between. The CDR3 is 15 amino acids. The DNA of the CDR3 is TGTGCCAGCAGCTTTCCTGGGACACTGAACACTGAAGCTTTCTTT. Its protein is CASSFPGTLNTEAFF.

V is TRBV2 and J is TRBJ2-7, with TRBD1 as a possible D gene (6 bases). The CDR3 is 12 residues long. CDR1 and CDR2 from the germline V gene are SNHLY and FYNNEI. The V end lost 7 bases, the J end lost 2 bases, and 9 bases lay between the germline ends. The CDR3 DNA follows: TGTGCCAGCACAGGGGAACCCTACGAGCAGTACTTC. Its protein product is CASTGEPYEQYF.

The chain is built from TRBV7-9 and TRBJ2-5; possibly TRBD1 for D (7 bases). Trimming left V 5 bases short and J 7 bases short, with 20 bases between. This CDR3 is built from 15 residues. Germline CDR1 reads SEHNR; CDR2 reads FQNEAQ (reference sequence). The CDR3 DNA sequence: TGTGCCAGCAGCCGTGAGGAGGGGGCTTGGGGGACCCAGTACTTC. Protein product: CASSREEGAWGTQYF.

CDR3 DNA sequence: TGTGCCAGTAGTCTCGGGCGGGGAACTGAAGCTTTCTTT. Encoded protein: CASSLGRGTEAFF. The chain recombines TRBV19 with TRBJ1-1; D not resolved. V shed 5 bases and J shed 5 bases, with 12 bases lying between them. CDR1 and CDR2 from the germline V gene are LNHDA and SQIVND (reference sequence). CDR3 length equals 13 residues.

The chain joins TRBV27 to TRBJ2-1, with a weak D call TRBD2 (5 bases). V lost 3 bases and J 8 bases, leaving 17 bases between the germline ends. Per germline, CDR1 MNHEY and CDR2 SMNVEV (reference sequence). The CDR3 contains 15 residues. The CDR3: CASSFSGWERDEQFF. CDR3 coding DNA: TGTGCCAGCAGTTTTTCGGGATGGGAGAGGGATGAGCAGTTCTTC.

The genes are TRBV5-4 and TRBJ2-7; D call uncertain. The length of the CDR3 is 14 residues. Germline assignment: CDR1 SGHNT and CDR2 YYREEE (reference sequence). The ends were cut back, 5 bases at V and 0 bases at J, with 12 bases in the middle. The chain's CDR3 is CASRPDKSSYEQYF. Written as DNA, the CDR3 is TGTGCCAGCAGACCTGACAAATCCTCCTACGAGCAGTACTTC.

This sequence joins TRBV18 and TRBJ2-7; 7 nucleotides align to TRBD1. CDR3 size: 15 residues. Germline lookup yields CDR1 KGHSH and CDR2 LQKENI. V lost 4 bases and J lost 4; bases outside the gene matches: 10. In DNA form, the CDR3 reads TGTGCCAGCTCACTCCAACAGGGGACGGGGTACGAGCAGTACTTC. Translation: CASSLQQGTGYEQYF. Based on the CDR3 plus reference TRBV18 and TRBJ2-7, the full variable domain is NAGVMQNPRHLVRRRGQEARLRCSPMKGHSHVYWYRQLPEEGLKFMVYLQKENIIDESGMPKERFSAEFPKEGPSILRIQQVVRGDSAAYFCASSLQQGTGYEQYFGPGTRLTVT.

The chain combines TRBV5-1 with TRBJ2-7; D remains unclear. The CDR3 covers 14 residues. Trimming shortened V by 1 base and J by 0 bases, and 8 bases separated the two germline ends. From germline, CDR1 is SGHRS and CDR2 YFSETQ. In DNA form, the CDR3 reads TGCGCCAGCAGCTTGTCTGACACCTCCTACGAGCAGTACTTC. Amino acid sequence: CASSLSDTSYEQYF.

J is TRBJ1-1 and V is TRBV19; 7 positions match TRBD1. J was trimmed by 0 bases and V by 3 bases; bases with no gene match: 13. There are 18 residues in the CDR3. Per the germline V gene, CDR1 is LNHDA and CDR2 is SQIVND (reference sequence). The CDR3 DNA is TGTGCCAGTAGTATGACTTTACTGGGACAGACGATGAACACTGAAGCTTTCTTT. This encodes CASSMTLLGQTMNTEAFF.

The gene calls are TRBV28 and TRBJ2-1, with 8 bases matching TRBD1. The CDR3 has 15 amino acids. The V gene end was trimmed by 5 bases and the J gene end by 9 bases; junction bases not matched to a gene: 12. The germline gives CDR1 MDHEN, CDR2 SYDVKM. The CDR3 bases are TGTGCCAGCAGTATTAGCGGCCGTACAGGGGGTGAGCAGTTCTTC. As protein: CASSISGRTGGEQFF.

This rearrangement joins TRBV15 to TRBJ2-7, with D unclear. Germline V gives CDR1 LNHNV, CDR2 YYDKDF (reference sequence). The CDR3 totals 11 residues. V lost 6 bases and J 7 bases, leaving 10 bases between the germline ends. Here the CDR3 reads CATRNIGEQYF. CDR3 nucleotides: TGTGCCACCAGAAATATCGGGGAGCAGTACTTC.

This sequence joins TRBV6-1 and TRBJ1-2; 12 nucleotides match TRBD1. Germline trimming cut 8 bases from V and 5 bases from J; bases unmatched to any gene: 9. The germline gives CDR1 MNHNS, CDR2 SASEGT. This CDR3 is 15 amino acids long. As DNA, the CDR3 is TGTGCCAGCCGGTTGGGACAGGGGGCGCAATATGGCTACACCTTC. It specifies CASRLGQGAQYGYTF.

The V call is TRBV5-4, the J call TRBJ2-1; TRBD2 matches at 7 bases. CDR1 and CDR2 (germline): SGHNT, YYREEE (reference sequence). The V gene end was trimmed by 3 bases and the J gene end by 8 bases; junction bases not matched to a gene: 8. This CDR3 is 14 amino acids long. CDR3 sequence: CASSSGRAIYEQFF. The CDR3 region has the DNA TGTGCCAGCAGCTCGGGGAGGGCCATCTATGAGCAGTTCTTC. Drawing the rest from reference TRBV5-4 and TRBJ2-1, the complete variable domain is ETGVTQSPTHLIKTRGQQVTLRCSSQSGHNTVSWYQQALGQGPQFIFQYYREEENGRGNFPPRFSGLQFPNYSSELNVNALELDDSALYLCASSSGRAIYEQFFGPGTRLTVL.

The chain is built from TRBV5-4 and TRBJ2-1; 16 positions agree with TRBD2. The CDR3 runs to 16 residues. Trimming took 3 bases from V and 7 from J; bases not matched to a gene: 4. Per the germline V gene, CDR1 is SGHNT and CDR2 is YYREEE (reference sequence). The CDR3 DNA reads TGTGCCAGCAGCTGGGGACTAGCGGGAGGGCGGAATGAGCAGTTCTTC. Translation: CASSWGLAGGRNEQFF.